These 20 T cell receptor beta chains were sequenced from one sample in a study of CD8+ T cells in alopecia areata. Sequencing relied on a cDNA template that was reverse transcribed from extracted RNA. Generated by immunoSEQ multiplex PCR, the TCRdb table keeps only in-frame clones and is missing some. Among about 210,000 clones listed, around two fifths were seen once. Treatment meaning: oral pan-JAK inhibitor, 5-10 mg twice daily. The specimen was CD4+ T cells sorted from blood, collected around week 37, from a patient treated with tofacitinib. The source of these receptors is a human donor with alopecia areata.

The gene calls are TRBV29-1 and TRBJ2-1, with 14 bases aligning to TRBD2. The CDR3 consists of 16 residues. CDR1 SQVTM and CDR2 ANQGSEA come from the germline V gene. Trimming took 6 bases from V and 2 from J; bases not matched to a gene: 6. CDR3 residues: CSVTPGLAGAYNEQFF. Here the CDR3 DNA reads TGCAGCGTCACTCCGGGACTAGCGGGAGCCTACAATGAGCAGTTCTTC.

This rearrangement joins TRBV28 to TRBJ2-2; maybe TRBD1 (6 bases). Trimming pared 5 bases from V and 4 bases from J, leaving 14 bases between. CDR1 and CDR2 from the germline V gene are MDHEN and SYDVKM. The CDR3 runs to 15 residues. The CDR3 nucleotides are TGTGCCAGCAGTAAACAGGGTATCGGCACCGGGGAGCTGTTTTTT. Protein product: CASSKQGIGTGELFF.

This clone has just a few counts. The chain recombines TRBV5-1 with TRBJ1-1; D gene ambiguous. V was cut by 0 bases and J by 7 bases, with 16 bases left in between. This CDR3 is built from 15 residues. Germline-derived CDR1 and CDR2 are SGHRS and YFSETQ. CDR3 DNA sequence: TGCGCCAGCAGCTTGGTAGCCAGCGGCGGGGATGAAGCTTTCTTT. This translates into CASSLVASGGDEAFF.

The DNA of the CDR3 is TGTGCCAGCTCACCTGCTAGAGAGAACACTGAAGCTTTCTTT. It yields the protein CASSPARENTEAFF. The rearrangement uses TRBV18 and TRBJ1-1; D gene unclear. V was clipped by 3 bases and J by 1 base, with 9 bases between them. Germline V CDR1 and CDR2: KGHSH, LQKENI. The CDR3 spans 14 residues.

This clone was found a few times. V gene TRBV2 combines with J gene TRBJ2-2; weak D call: TRBD2 (6 bases). Trimming left V 6 bases short and J 2 bases short, with 13 bases between. Germline CDR1 and CDR2: SNHLY and FYNNEI. The CDR3 consists of 15 residues. The CDR3 coding sequence is TGTGCCAGCAGGCCCGGGACTGTTAACACCGGGGAGCTGTTTTTT. Translation gives CASRPGTVNTGELFF.

The chain is built from TRBV29-1 and TRBJ1-1; D call uncertain. Germline CDR1 SQVTM, CDR2 ANQGSEA. V lost 4 bases and J lost 4, with 16 bases in between. This CDR3 is built from 14 residues. For the CDR3, the DNA is TGCAGCGTTGGGCAAAGGTGGAGGGCCACTGAAGCTTTCTTT. Protein sequence: CSVGQRWRATEAFF. The full variable domain, with the rest looked up from reference TRBV29-1 and TRBJ1-1, is SAVISQKPSRDICQRGTSLTIQCQVDSQVTMMFWYRQQPGQSLTLIATANQGSEATYESGFVIDKFPISRPNLTFSTLTVSNMSPEDSSIYLCSVGQRWRATEAFFGQGTRLTVV.

V and J are TRBV6-5 and TRBJ1-6; possibly TRBD1 for D (6 bases). Trimming left V 5 bases short and J 8 bases short, with 13 bases between. CDR1 is MNHEY, CDR2 SVGAGI, per germline. This CDR3 has 14 amino acids. CDR3 nucleotide sequence: TGTGCCAGCAGTGTTACCAACAGGGATTCACCCCTCCACTTT. Protein sequence: CASSVTNRDSPLHF.

A few counts support this clone. The rearrangement joins TRBV15 to TRBJ2-5; D unresolved. CDR1 is LNHNV, CDR2 YYDKDF, per germline (reference sequence). This CDR3 spans 15 amino acids. V was cut by 0 bases and J by 1 base, with 9 bases left in between. The CDR3 protein is CATSRDLEFQETQYF. The CDR3 DNA follows: TGTGCCACCAGCAGAGATTTGGAGTTCCAAGAGACCCAGTACTTC.

The J gene is TRBJ1-2, the V gene TRBV30; TRBD1 matches at 7 bases. CDR3 length: 12 amino acids. The V segment lost 1 base and the J segment 8 bases; nucleotides outside the gene matches: 4. Germline-derived CDR1 and CDR2 are GTSNPN and SVGIG (reference sequence). In DNA, the CDR3 is TGTGCCTGGAGTGGGGAGACAGGGGGCTACACCTTC. Translated: CAWSGETGGYTF.

The chain combines TRBV5-4 with TRBJ1-1, with 7 bases lining up with TRBD1. V gave up 0 bases and J gave up 3 bases; unmatched junction bases: 2. Germline CDR1 reads SGHNT; CDR2 reads YYREEE (reference sequence). This CDR3 spans 14 amino acids. The CDR3 coding sequence is TGTGCCAGCAGCTTGGTACAGGGGCACACTGAAGCTTTCTTT. Protein: CASSLVQGHTEAFF. The entire variable domain, with the rest obtained from reference TRBV5-4 and TRBJ1-1, is as follows: ETGVTQSPTHLIKTRGQQVTLRCSSQSGHNTVSWYQQALGQGPQFIFQYYREEENGRGNFPPRFSGLQFPNYSSELNVNALELDDSALYLCASSLVQGHTEAFFGQGTRLTVV.

The chain recombines TRBV2 with TRBJ2-1; the match to TRBD2 covers 13 bases. The V gene's germline CDR1 is SNHLY and CDR2 FYNNEI. V lost 4 bases and J lost 8; bases outside the gene matches: 5. The CDR3 loop spans 15 amino acids. CDR3 in DNA: TGTGCCAGCAGTGGACTAGCGGGAGGTCTCCATGAGCAGTTCTTC. This sequence encodes CASSGLAGGLHEQFF. The variable domain in full, completed from reference TRBV2 and TRBJ2-1, reads EPEVTQTPSHQVTQMGQEVILRCVPISNHLYFYWYRQILGQKVEFLVSFYNNEISEKSEIFDDQFSVERPDGSNFTLKIRSTKLEDSAMYFCASSGLAGGLHEQFFGPGTRLTVL.

The rearrangement links TRBV6-1 to TRBJ2-7; D is ambiguous. Germline V gene lookup returns CDR1 MNHNS and CDR2 SASEGT. The length of the CDR3 is 10 residues. V was clipped by 6 bases and J by 7 bases, with 7 bases between them. The CDR3 reads CASRYGEQYF. In DNA form, the CDR3 reads TGTGCCAGCAGGTACGGGGAGCAGTACTTC.

This chain uses TRBV4-3 with TRBJ2-7, with 7 bases lining up with TRBD1. J lost 3 bases, V lost 1 base, and 3 bases had no gene match. CDR1 and CDR2 (germline): LGHNA, YSLEER. This CDR3 has 14 amino acids. The CDR3 reads CASSQGRGSYEQYF. In DNA form, the CDR3 reads TGCGCCAGCAGCCAAGGCAGGGGGAGCTACGAGCAGTACTTC.

This clone showed up just a few times. The CDR3 DNA reads TGTGCCAGCAGCCAGATCGGAGAGACCCAGTACTTC. As protein: CASSQIGETQYF. The chain is built from TRBV7-2 and TRBJ2-5; D ambiguous. The CDR3 runs 12 residues. Germline loops: CDR1 SGHTA, CDR2 FQGNSA. Trimming pared 5 bases from V and 4 bases from J, leaving 8 bases between. Based on the CDR3 plus reference TRBV7-2 and TRBJ2-5, the full variable domain is GAGVSQSPSNKVTEKGKDVELRCDPISGHTALYWYRQSLGQGLEFLIYFQGNSAPDKSGLPSDRFSAERTGGSVSTLTIQRTQQEDSAVYLCASSQIGETQYFGPGTRLLVL.

This clone was seen only a few times. This rearrangement joins TRBV7-6 to TRBJ2-1; D could derive from TRBD1 or TRBD2 (5 bases each). Germline-derived CDR1 and CDR2 are SGHVS and FNYEAQ. Trimming removed 2 bases from V and 1 base from J, with 9 bases in between. The CDR3 consists of 15 residues. The CDR3 coding sequence is TGTGCCAGCAGCTTATGGGGCGGGTCCTACAATGAGCAGTTCTTC. Residues: CASSLWGGSYNEQFF.

The rearrangement links TRBV29-1 to TRBJ2-3; D not resolved. CDR1 is SQVTM and CDR2 is ANQGSEA in the germline V gene. This CDR3 has 11 amino acids. The V and J ends lost 0 bases and 6 bases respectively, with 4 bases between them. The CDR3 region has the DNA TGCAGCGTTGAAGACGCGGATACGCAGTATTTT. This codes for CSVEDADTQYF.

V is TRBV29-1 and J is TRBJ1-1; no firm D call. The germline gives CDR1 SQVTM, CDR2 ANQGSEA. V shed 0 bases and J shed 1 base, with 9 bases lying between them. CDR3 length equals 14 residues. CDR3 protein: CSVEEGSKNTEAFF. The CDR3 region has the DNA TGCAGCGTTGAAGAGGGTTCTAAGAACACTGAAGCTTTCTTT.

V usage is TRBV7-2 and J usage is TRBJ2-7, with D possibly being TRBD2 (6 bases). The V gene lost 0 bases and the J gene lost 7 bases, with 7 bases spanning the gap. The CDR3 is 12 amino acids. In germline, CDR1 is SGHTA, CDR2 FQGNSA. CDR3 residues: CASSLAAGEQYF. The CDR3 DNA reads as TGTGCCAGCAGCTTAGCGGCGGGAGAGCAGTACTTC.

The rearrangement joins TRBV5-1 to TRBJ2-3; 10 bases agree with TRBD2. This CDR3 region has 15 residues. From germline, CDR1 is SGHRS and CDR2 YFSETQ. Trimming cost V 2 bases and J 5 bases; bases outside gene matches: 5. CDR3 nucleotide sequence: TGCGCCAGCAGCTTCGGTCTAGCGGGAGTAGATACGCAGTATTTT. This sequence encodes CASSFGLAGVDTQYF. The full variable domain, completed using reference TRBV5-1 and TRBJ2-3, is KAGVTQTPRYLIKTRGQQVTLSCSPISGHRSVSWYQQTPGQGLQFLFEYFSETQRNKGNFPGRFSGRQFSNSRSEMNVSTLELGDSALYLCASSFGLAGVDTQYFGPGTRLTVL.

Only one count was recorded for this clone. The CDR3 nucleotides are TGTGCCTGGACCGTGGCATTGAACTATGGCTACACCTTC. The encoded protein is CAWTVALNYGYTF. The chain couples TRBV30 to TRBJ1-2; D gene uncertain. This CDR3 has 13 amino acids. V was clipped by 4 bases and J by 2 bases, with 11 bases between them. Germline V CDR1 and CDR2: GTSNPN, SVGIG (reference sequence).